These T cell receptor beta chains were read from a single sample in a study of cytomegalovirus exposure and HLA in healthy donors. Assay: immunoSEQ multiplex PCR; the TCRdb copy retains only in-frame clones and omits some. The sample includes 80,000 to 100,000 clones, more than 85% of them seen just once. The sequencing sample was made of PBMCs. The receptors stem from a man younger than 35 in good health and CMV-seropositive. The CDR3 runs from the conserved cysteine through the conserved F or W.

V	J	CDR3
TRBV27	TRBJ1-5	CASSVTRYSNQPQHF
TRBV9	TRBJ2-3	CASSGGTSGKADTQYF
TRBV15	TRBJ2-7	CATSGGLAPTYEQYF
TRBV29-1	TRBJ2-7	CSVASGRHEQYF
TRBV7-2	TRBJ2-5	CATRGGAELRETQYF
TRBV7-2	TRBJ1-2	CASSLDRGRNYGYTF
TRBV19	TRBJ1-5	CASSIDRFQPQHF
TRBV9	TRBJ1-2	CASSVGTGAEYGYTF
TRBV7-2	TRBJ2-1	CASSTSGDPYNEQFF
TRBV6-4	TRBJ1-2	CASSRDRGRVGYTF
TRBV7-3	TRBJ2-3	CASSLTSPPDTQYF
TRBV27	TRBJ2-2	CASSWGQGASGELFF
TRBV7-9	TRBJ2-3	CASSVAGPTDTQYF
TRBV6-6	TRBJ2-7	CASSYSLSHRAYEQYF
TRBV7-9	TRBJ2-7	CASSFDGASYEQYF
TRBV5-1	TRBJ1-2	CASSSREGGYGYTF
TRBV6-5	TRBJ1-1	CASSYAGQNTEAFF
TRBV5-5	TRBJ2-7	CASSTSTVTYEQYF
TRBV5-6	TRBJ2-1	CASSLWGAGTLNEQFF
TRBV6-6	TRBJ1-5	CASRGGDSNQPQHF
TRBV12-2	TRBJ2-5	CASRLALGAGETQYF
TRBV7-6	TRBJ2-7	CASSLRSGSTYEQYF
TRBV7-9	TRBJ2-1	CASSTDRGRINEQFF
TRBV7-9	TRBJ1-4	CASSLGSPGEKLFF
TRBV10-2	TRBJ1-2	CASNAGQIYGYTF
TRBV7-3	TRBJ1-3	CASSSSGGISGNTIYF
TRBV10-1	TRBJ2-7	CASTPEGGTYEQYF
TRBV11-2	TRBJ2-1	CASSTLTGQGIYEQFF
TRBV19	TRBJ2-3	CASRLAGDPPDTQYF
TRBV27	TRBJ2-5	CASVTETQYF
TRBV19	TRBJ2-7	CASSNQQGTYEQYF
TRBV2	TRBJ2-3	CASSGTAGDTQYF
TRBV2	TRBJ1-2	CASSEDRNYGYTF
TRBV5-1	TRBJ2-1	CASSLQGAYEQFF
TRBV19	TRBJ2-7	CASSMGSQGGQQYF
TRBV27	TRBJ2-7	CASSLGGGFEQYF
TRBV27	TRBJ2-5	CASSLLAGQGTETQYF
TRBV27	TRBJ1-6	CASSLGQGDYNSPLHF
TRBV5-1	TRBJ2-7	CASSLDGGLYEQYF
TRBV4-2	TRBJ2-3	CASSQEGTSGTSSTDTQYF
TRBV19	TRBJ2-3	CASSLTGTTDTQYF
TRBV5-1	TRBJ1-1	CASSLDSGGEAFF
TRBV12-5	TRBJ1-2	CASGSSQGTNYGYTF
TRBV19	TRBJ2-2	CASSSVVGVSGELFF
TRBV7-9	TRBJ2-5	CASSQGVIGSQETQYF
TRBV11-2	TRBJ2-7	CASSRQGTYEQYF
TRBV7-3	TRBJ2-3	CASSLRSSGTDTQYF
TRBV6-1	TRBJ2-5	CASTTTGIETQYF
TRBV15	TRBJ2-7	CATSNVPDRGLSYEQYF
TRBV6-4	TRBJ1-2	CASSADGGTPNYGYTF
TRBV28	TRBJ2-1	CASSSGRGGFDEQFF
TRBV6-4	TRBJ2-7	CASSENPQGEQYF